The rows below give T cell receptor beta chains drawn from one sample of a study of response to subunit inactivated influenza vaccine. In TCRdb, the RT-PCR reads were re-called with MiXCR into one record per CDR3 protein. Among more than 550,000 distinct CDR3 sequences, 11% were seen once, and the ten largest hold about 10%. These data also formed part of another study, on T cells expressing NK-cell markers.

The sequencing here drew on PBMCs from blood, taken on the day of vaccination. All receptors derive from a man aged 50-59 years who received an inactivated influenza vaccine. Each CDR3 is given with its conserved first and last residue. The D gene is left open where the match is weak. Size is stated for part of the rows, as once, few or many counts, or as a class when the clone is expanded.

NA	few	TRBV14	TRBJ1-2	CASSQDMTAYGYTF	TGTGCCAGCAGCCAAGATATGACAGCCTATGGCTACACCTTC
NA	few	TRBV7-9	TRBJ2-7	CASSLVRGLKLYEQYF	TGTGCCAGCAGCTTAGTGAGGGGCCTTAAACTCTACGAGCAGTACTTC
NA	NA	TRBV11-2	TRBJ2-5	CASSLGLISGETQYF	TGTGCCAGCAGCTTAGGGCTGATCTCGGGGGAGACCCAGTACTTC
NA	few	TRBV7-2	TRBJ2-7	CASSMGFYEQYF	TGTGCCAGCAGCATGGGGTTCTACGAGCAGTACTTC
TRBD2	NA	TRBV29-1	TRBJ2-2	CSVRLAANTGELFF	TGCAGCGTCCGACTAGCAGCGAACACCGGGGAGCTGTTTTTT
NA	few	TRBV20-1	TRBJ2-7	CSARDAGYEQYF	TGCAGTGCTAGAGATGCGGGCTACGAGCAGTACTTC
NA	few	TRBV20-1	TRBJ2-7	CSARLSSYEQYF	TGCAGTGCTAGACTCAGCTCCTACGAGCAGTACTTC
NA	NA	TRBV28	TRBJ2-1	CASRPMDSSYNEQFF	TGTGCCAGCAGACCCATGGACAGCTCCTACAATGAGCAGTTCTTC
TRBD2	few	TRBV20-1	TRBJ2-2	CSARDYLAGANTGELFF	TGCAGTGCTAGAGATTACCTAGCGGGAGCGAACACCGGGGAGCTGTTTTTT
TRBD2	NA	TRBV20-1	TRBJ2-5	CSARDWLAEETQYF	TGCAGTGCTAGAGATTGGCTAGCGGAAGAGACCCAGTACTTC
NA	many	TRBV10-3	TRBJ2-3	CAIRQDTHTDTQYF	TGTGCCATCAGGCAGGACACCCACACAGATACGCAGTATTTT
TRBD1	NA	TRBV7-9	TRBJ2-7	CASSPLGQGGFYEQYF	TGTGCCAGCAGCCCCTTGGGACAGGGGGGATTCTACGAGCAGTACTTC
TRBD1	NA	TRBV20-1	TRBJ2-1	CSARVRRQGGDNEQFF	TGCAGTGCTAGAGTTCGGAGACAGGGGGGAGACAATGAGCAGTTCTTC
NA	NA	TRBV10-3	TRBJ2-7	CAISDRQGYEQYF	TGTGCCATCAGTGACCGGCAGGGCTACGAGCAGTACTTC
TRBD1	NA	TRBV6-1	TRBJ1-5	CASRTGDQPQHF	TGTGCCAGCCGGACAGGGGATCAGCCCCAGCATTTT
TRBD1	few	TRBV12-3/TRBV12-4	TRBJ1-2	CASSPTGQGALGYTF	TGTGCCAGCAGTCCGACAGGACAGGGGGCGCTTGGCTACACCTTC
TRBD2	NA	TRBV10-3	TRBJ2-7	CAISAPPGLAGGLEQYF	TGTGCCATCAGTGCCCCTCCGGGACTAGCGGGGGGGTTGGAGCAGTACTTC
NA	NA	TRBV15	TRBJ1-5	CATSQGSNQPQHF	TGTGCCACCTCCCAGGGGAGCAATCAGCCCCAGCATTTT
NA	once	TRBV28	TRBJ2-1	CASSSLGERGVNEQFF	TGTGCCAGCAGTTCCCTCGGGGAGAGAGGGGTCAATGAGCAGTTCTTC
TRBD2	many	TRBV5-1	TRBJ2-3	CASSLVAGGSTDTQYF	TGCGCCAGCAGCTTGGTAGCGGGGGGAAGCACAGATACGCAGTATTTT
TRBD1	NA	TRBV24-1	TRBJ2-7	CATSDAGQGAGEQYF	TGTGCCACCAGTGATGCGGGACAGGGGGCGGGTGAGCAGTACTTC
NA	few	TRBV27	TRBJ2-5	CASTGREETQYF	TGTGCCAGCACAGGCAGGGAAGAGACCCAGTACTTC
NA	few	TRBV5-1	TRBJ2-7	CASTPGVWSYEQYF	TGCGCCAGCACCCCCGGGGTCTGGTCCTACGAGCAGTACTTC
NA	few	TRBV6-1	TRBJ2-7	CASTGTDTYEQYF	TGTGCCAGTACCGGGACGGATACCTACGAGCAGTACTTC
NA	few	TRBV7-8	TRBJ2-7	CASTRDESYEQYF	TGTGCCAGCACCCGGGACGAGTCCTACGAGCAGTACTTC